The text below deals with one T cell receptor (beta chain). The V gene's germline CDR1 is SNHLY and CDR2 FYNNEI. The CDR3 has 15 amino acids. V shed 7 bases and J 0 bases; nucleotides not matched to a gene: 5. This record comes from a study of technical replicates of blood from several donors. Profiling relied on immunoSEQ multiplex PCR, and the TCRdb table lists in-frame clones only, not all of them. The table has tens of thousands of clones, nearly 95% seen once. The chain has TRBV2 and TRBJ1-4; the match to TRBD1 covers 7 bases. The source of this sequence is a human donor in good health. Source material: T cells isolated from PBMCs. Here the CDR3 DNA reads TGTGCCAGCAAACGGGACAGCGCAACTAATGAAAAACTGTTTTTT. It yields the protein CASKRDSATNEKLFF.